These 3 T cell receptor beta chains originate from one sample sequenced in a study of blood T cell repertoires in COVID-19. Profiled with immunoSEQ multiplex PCR; TCRdb holds only in-frame clones, not every one. This sample has around 130,000 clones, with about 87% found just once. The material sequenced was peripheral blood. The origin of the receptors is a man aged 60 to 69 with active or convalescent COVID-19.

The chain links TRBV11-3 to TRBJ2-1; D unresolved. Germline values: CDR1 SGHNT, CDR2 YENEEA. CDR3 length: 12 amino acids. Trimming removed 1 base at V and 7 bases at J, with 5 bases between. The CDR3 here is CASSLVRNEQFF. The CDR3 DNA follows: TGTGCCAGCAGCTTAGTGCGTAATGAGCAGTTCTTC. The entire variable domain, with the rest obtained from reference TRBV11-3 and TRBJ2-1, is as follows: EAGVVQSPRYKIIEKKQPVAFWCNPISGHNTLYWYLQNLGQGPELLIRYENEEAVDDSQLPKDRFSAERLKGVDSTLKIQPAELGDSAVYLCASSLVRNEQFFGPGTRLTVL.

The V and J genes are TRBV28 and TRBJ2-7; TRBD1 agrees at 10 bases. The CDR3 contains 14 residues. Trimming at V came to 8 bases and at J to 0 bases, leaving 4 bases not matched to a gene. Germline V gene lookup returns CDR1 MDHEN and CDR2 SYDVKM. The CDR3 protein is CASRRTGGSYEQYF. The CDR3 nucleotides read TGTGCCAGCCGCCGGACAGGGGGCTCCTACGAGCAGTACTTC.

The chain combines TRBV7-9 with TRBJ1-6; D might be TRBD1 (6 bases). The CDR3 covers 13 residues. The ends were cut back, 3 bases at V and 14 bases at J, with 14 bases in the middle. CDR1 is SEHNR and CDR2 is FQNEAQ in the germline V gene (reference sequence). The chain's CDR3 is CASSLYQGSALHF. DNA for the CDR3: TGTGCCAGCAGCTTGTACCAGGGGTCGGCCCTCCACTTT. Looking up the rest from reference TRBV7-9 and TRBJ1-6 gives the full variable domain: DTGVSQNPRHKITKRGQNVTFRCDPISEHNRLYWYRQTLGQGPEFLTYFQNEAQLEKSRLLSDRFSAERPKGSFSTLEIQRTEQGDSAMYLCASSLYQGSALHFGNGTRLTVT.